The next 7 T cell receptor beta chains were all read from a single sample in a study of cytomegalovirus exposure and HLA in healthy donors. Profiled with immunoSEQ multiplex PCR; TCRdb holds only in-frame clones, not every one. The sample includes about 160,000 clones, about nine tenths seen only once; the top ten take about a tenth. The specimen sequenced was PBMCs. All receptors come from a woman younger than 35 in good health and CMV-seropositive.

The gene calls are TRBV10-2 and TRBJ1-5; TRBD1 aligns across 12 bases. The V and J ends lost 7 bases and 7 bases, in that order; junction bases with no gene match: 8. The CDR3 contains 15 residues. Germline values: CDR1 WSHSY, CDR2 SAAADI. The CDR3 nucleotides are TGCGCCAGCAATCCCCGGGACAGGGGGCAGCAGCCCCAGCATTTT. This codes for CASNPRDRGQQPQHF.

The CDR3 spells CASSPSRMASYEQYF. In nucleotides, the CDR3 is TGTGCCAGCAGCCCGTCAAGAATGGCCTCCTACGAGCAGTACTTC. This chain joins TRBV6-1 and TRBJ2-7; unclear D gene. CDR1 MNHNS and CDR2 SASEGT come from the germline V gene. V dropped 6 bases and J dropped 0 bases, with 15 bases sitting between them. The CDR3 has 15 residues.

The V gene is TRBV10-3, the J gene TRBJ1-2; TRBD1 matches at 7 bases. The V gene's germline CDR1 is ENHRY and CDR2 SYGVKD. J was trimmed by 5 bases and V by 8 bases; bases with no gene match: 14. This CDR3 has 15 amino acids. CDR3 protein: CAIRAEGQSIYGYTF. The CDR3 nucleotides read TGTGCCATCCGCGCCGAGGGACAGTCCATATATGGCTACACCTTC.

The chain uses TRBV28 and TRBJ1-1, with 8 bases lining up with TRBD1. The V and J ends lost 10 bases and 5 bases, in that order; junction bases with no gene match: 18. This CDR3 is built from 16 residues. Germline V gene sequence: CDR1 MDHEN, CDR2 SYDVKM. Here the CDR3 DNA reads TGTGCCACCTCCGTCACAAACAGGGGGTGGGGGACTGAAGCTTTCTTT. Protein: CATSVTNRGWGTEAFF.

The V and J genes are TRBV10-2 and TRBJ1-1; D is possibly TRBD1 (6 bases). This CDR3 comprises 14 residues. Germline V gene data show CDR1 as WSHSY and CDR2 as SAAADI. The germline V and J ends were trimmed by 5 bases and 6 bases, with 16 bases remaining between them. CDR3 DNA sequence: TGCGCCAGCAGTCGCTACAGGGAAGGGGCTGAAGCTTTCTTT. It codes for CASSRYREGAEAFF.

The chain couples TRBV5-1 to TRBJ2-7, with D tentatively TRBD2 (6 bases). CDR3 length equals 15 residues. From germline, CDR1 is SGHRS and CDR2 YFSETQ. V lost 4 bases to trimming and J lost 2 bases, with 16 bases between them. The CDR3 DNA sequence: TGCGCCAGCAGCCGAGATGGGACTGCAACCTACGAGCAGTACTTC. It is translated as CASSRDGTATYEQYF.

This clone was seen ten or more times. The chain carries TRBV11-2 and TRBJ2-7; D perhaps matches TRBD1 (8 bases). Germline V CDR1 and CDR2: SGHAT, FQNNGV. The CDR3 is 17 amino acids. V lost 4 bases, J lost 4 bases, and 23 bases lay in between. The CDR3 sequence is CASSSDRALAGVYEQYF. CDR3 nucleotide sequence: TGTGCCAGCAGCTCGGACAGGGCGCTCGCGGGAGTGTACGAGCAGTACTTC. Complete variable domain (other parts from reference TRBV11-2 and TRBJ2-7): EAGVAQSPRYKIIEKRQSVAFWCNPISGHATLYWYQQILGQGPKLLIQFQNNGVVDDSQLPKDRFSAERLKGVDSTLKIQPAKLEDSAVYLCASSSDRALAGVYEQYFGPGTRLTVT.